Shown below are 24 T cell receptor beta chains from a single sample sequenced in a study of radiation and T cells in renal cell carcinoma. The time point was: baseline pretreatment blood. Regarding treatment: 15 Gy SBRT to primary tumor, nephrectomy 4 weeks later. Measured with immunoSEQ multiplex PCR; TCRdb has only the in-frame clones, and not every one. Found here are 20,000 to 25,000 clones, nearly 80% of them singletons; the top ten hold 35% to 45%. Sequences were derived from blood, sampled from a patient whose treatment included radiotherapy and nephrectomy. Receptors were obtained from a man between 60 and 75 years old with renal cell carcinoma.

The V and J genes are TRBV21-1 and TRBJ1-5; the table's TRBD1 call for D was not verified on the DNA. TRBV21-1 is designated a pseudogene. This CDR3 region has 16 residues. CDR3 residues: CASSARAQGSNQPQHF. The CDR3 DNA is TGTGCCAGCAGCGCCCGGGCCCAGGGGAGCAATCAGCCCCAGCATTTT.

This clone was observed a single time. The J gene is TRBJ2-1, the V gene TRBV6-6; D unclear. The V end lost 0 bases, the J end lost 7 bases, and 13 bases lay between the germline ends. This CDR3 has 15 amino acids. The V gene's germline CDR1 is MNHNY and CDR2 SVGAGI (reference sequence). The CDR3 loop reads CASSYSMVAMNEQFF. For the CDR3, the DNA is TGTGCCAGCAGTTACTCGATGGTAGCTATGAATGAGCAGTTCTTC.

The chain uses TRBV19 and TRBJ1-1, with no clear D. Germline-derived CDR1 and CDR2 are LNHDA and SQIVND (reference sequence). The CDR3 sequence is 12 residues long. Trimming stripped 4 bases from V and 5 bases from J, with 8 bases between. CDR3 in amino acids: CASSKGWTEAFF. The CDR3 nucleotides are TGTGCCAGTAGTAAAGGGTGGACTGAAGCTTTCTTT. The variable domain in full, completed from reference TRBV19 and TRBJ1-1, reads DGGITQSPKYLFRKEGQNVTLSCEQNLNHDAMYWYRQDPGQGLRLIYYSQIVNDFQKGDIAEGYSVSREKKESFPLTVTSAQKNPTAFYLCASSKGWTEAFFGQGTRLTVV.

The rearrangement joins TRBV7-2 to TRBJ2-7; no clear D gene. V was clipped by 5 bases and J by 1 base, with 15 bases between them. The CDR3 has 15 amino acids. Germline values: CDR1 SGHTA, CDR2 FQGNSA. CDR3 in amino acids: CASSLPSKSSYEQYF. The CDR3 DNA reads TGTGCCAGCAGCCTCCCTAGTAAGTCGTCCTACGAGCAGTACTTC.

This clone was seen many times. The chain has TRBV7-9 and TRBJ2-4; TRBD1 aligns across 9 bases. J gave up 0 bases and V 10 bases, and 7 bases lay outside the gene matches. This CDR3 is 15 amino acids long. The V gene's germline CDR1 is SEHNR and CDR2 FQNEAQ (reference sequence). This chain's CDR3 is CATDRGQVAKNIQYF. The DNA of the CDR3 is TGTGCCACGGACAGGGGCCAGGTAGCCAAAAACATTCAGTACTTC.

V usage is TRBV4-1 and J usage is TRBJ1-4; no clear D. CDR3 length: 15 amino acids. Trimming removed 6 bases from V and 4 bases from J, with 15 bases in between. CDR1 MGHRA and CDR2 YSYEKL come from the germline V gene. CDR3 sequence reads: CASSRRTENNEKLFF. Here the CDR3 DNA reads TGCGCCAGCAGTCGGAGGACGGAAAATAATGAAAAACTGTTTTTT.

The CDR3 bases are TGCGCCAGCAGCTTGGGCGGCCTGGACTCCTACGAGCAGTACTTC. Protein: CASSLGGLDSYEQYF. J is TRBJ2-7 and V is TRBV5-1; D is undetermined. This CDR3 comprises 15 residues. The V gene lost 0 bases and the J gene lost 0 bases, with 10 bases spanning the gap. CDR1 SGHRS and CDR2 YFSETQ come from the germline V gene.

The rearrangement links TRBV10-1 to TRBJ2-7; maybe TRBD2 (6 bases). CDR3 size: 14 residues. V lost 1 base and J lost 4, with 11 bases in between. CDR1 and CDR2 (germline): WNHNN, SYGVQD (reference sequence). CDR3 amino acids: CASSEYASAYEQYF. For the CDR3, the DNA is TGCGCCAGCAGTGAGTATGCTAGCGCTTACGAGCAGTACTTC.

The CDR3 region has the DNA TGTGCCAGCAGTATGCCGGGACAGGGGGGGAACTATGGCTACACCTTC. Its translation: CASSMPGQGGNYGYTF. The chain has TRBV28 and TRBJ1-2; 11 bases fit TRBD1. Germline trimming cut 5 bases from V and 2 bases from J; bases unmatched to any gene: 7. Per the germline V gene, CDR1 is MDHEN and CDR2 is SYDVKM. The CDR3 is made up of 16 amino acids.

This chain connects TRBV30 to TRBJ1-1; D is uncertain. Per germline, CDR1 GTSNPN and CDR2 SVGIG (reference sequence). V lost 7 bases and J lost 6, with 9 bases in between. The CDR3 contains 10 residues. The CDR3 loop is CASTMAEAFF. CDR3 coding DNA: TGTGCCTCGACGATGGCTGAAGCTTTCTTT.

The chain couples TRBV5-1 to TRBJ1-5, with 8 bases aligning to TRBD1. This CDR3 is built from 15 residues. The V segment lost 3 bases and the J segment 5 bases; nucleotides outside the gene matches: 7. Germline V gives CDR1 SGHRS, CDR2 YFSETQ. Written as DNA, the CDR3 is TGCGCCAGCAGCTCGACAGGGGATATTGATCAGCCCCAGCATTTT. The encoded protein is CASSSTGDIDQPQHF.

This chain joins TRBV19 and TRBJ1-4, with 12 bases identical to TRBD1. The CDR3 spans 14 residues. Germline V lookup: CDR1 LNHDA, CDR2 SQIVND (reference sequence). Unmatched junction bases numbered 7, after V lost 9 bases and J lost 8 bases. CDR3 in DNA: TGTGCCAGCGAGGGGGACAGGGGGCTAGAAAAACTGTTTTTT. Residues: CASEGDRGLEKLFF. The full variable domain, with the rest looked up from reference TRBV19 and TRBJ1-4, is DGGITQSPKYLFRKEGQNVTLSCEQNLNHDAMYWYRQDPGQGLRLIYYSQIVNDFQKGDIAEGYSVSREKKESFPLTVTSAQKNPTAFYLCASEGDRGLEKLFFGSGTQLSVL.

This clone was detected once. The chain combines TRBV19 with TRBJ2-7, with 10 bases aligning to TRBD1. J gave up 2 bases and V 8 bases, and 12 bases lay outside the gene matches. In germline, CDR1 is LNHDA, CDR2 SQIVND (reference sequence). This CDR3 has 16 residues. As DNA, the CDR3 is TGTGCCAGTCGACAAAACCACGGACAGGGGGCCTACGAGCAGTACTTC. Translated, it gives CASRQNHGQGAYEQYF.

This clone was found many times. The chain carries TRBV5-6 and TRBJ1-1; D is perhaps TRBD1 (5 bases). CDR1 is SGHDT and CDR2 is YYEEEE in the germline V gene. V was trimmed by 4 bases and J by 1 base, leaving 8 bases between them. The CDR3 is 13 residues long. The CDR3 region has the DNA TGTGCCAGCAGCCGGGGCGGGAACACTGAAGCTTTCTTT. It encodes CASSRGGNTEAFF.

In DNA, the CDR3 is TGTGCCAGCTCCGGGGGGACAGACTATGGCTACACCTTC. This encodes CASSGGTDYGYTF. This chain connects TRBV7-9 to TRBJ1-2; 7 bases line up with TRBD1. Germline trimming cut 8 bases from V and 3 bases from J; bases unmatched to any gene: 6. The CDR3 loop spans 13 amino acids. Germline CDR1 SEHNR, CDR2 FQNEAQ (reference sequence).

The J gene is TRBJ2-7, the V gene TRBV7-8; D is uncertain. V gave up 2 bases and J gave up 6 bases, with 11 bases separating them. Per the germline V gene, CDR1 is SGHVS and CDR2 is FQNEAQ. CDR3 length: 13 residues. This CDR3 is CASSLKESSEQYF. CDR3 DNA sequence: TGTGCCAGCAGCTTAAAGGAGTCCAGCGAGCAGTACTTC.

The chain combines TRBV9 with TRBJ1-1; maybe TRBD1 (5 bases). Germline CDR1 and CDR2: SGDLS and YYNGEE. The V end lost 0 bases, the J end lost 10 bases, and 10 bases lay between the germline ends. The CDR3 has 12 amino acids. The CDR3: CASSVEDQGAFF. CDR3 sequence (DNA): TGTGCCAGCAGCGTAGAGGACCAGGGAGCTTTCTTT.

About this clone itself: The CDR3 does not end in the conserved phenylalanine or tryptophan, so this is likely a read error. The DNA is omitted, as the CDR3 cannot be located on it reliably, and the CDR3 follows TCRdb's listing. The genes are TRBV7-7 and TRBJ2-7; the table gives TRBD2 as D, unverified against the DNA. In germline, CDR1 is SSHAT, CDR2 FNYEAQ (reference sequence). A total of 12 residues make up the CDR3, ends included. This CDR3 reads CATTNRGGGRPT.

The chain joins TRBV7-3 to TRBJ1-1; no clear D gene. The germline V gene has CDR1 SGHTA and CDR2 FQGTGA. Trimming shortened V by 3 bases and J by 5 bases, and 13 bases separated the two germline ends. The CDR3 sequence is 14 residues long. The CDR3 here is CASSFQNGPTEAFF. In DNA form, the CDR3 reads TGTGCCAGCAGCTTTCAAAACGGACCTACTGAAGCTTTCTTT.

The rearrangement uses TRBV7-2 and TRBJ1-1; D gene unclear. Trimming stripped 3 bases from V and 5 bases from J, with 13 bases between. Germline CDR1 SGHTA, CDR2 FQGNSA. The length of the CDR3 is 14 residues. The CDR3 is CASSFSGSKTEAFF. CDR3 bases: TGTGCCAGCAGCTTTTCCGGCTCCAAGACTGAAGCTTTCTTT.

This clone turned up a few times. V gene TRBV7-6 combines with J gene TRBJ2-5; TRBD1 agrees at 7 bases. V shed 1 base, J shed 5 bases, and the junction held 4 bases outside the gene matches. The CDR3 is 14 amino acids. Germline assignment: CDR1 SGHVS and CDR2 FNYEAQ. The CDR3 loop reads CASSLGGGWETQYF. The CDR3 DNA reads as TGTGCCAGCAGCTTAGGAGGGGGCTGGGAGACCCAGTACTTC. The whole variable domain, remainder taken from reference TRBV7-6 and TRBJ2-5, is GAGVSQSPRYKVTKRGQDVALRCDPISGHVSLYWYRQALGQGPEFLTYFNYEAQQDKSGLPNDRFSAERPEGSISTLTIQRTEQRDSAMYRCASSLGGGWETQYFGPGTRLLVL.

This sequence joins TRBV7-9 and TRBJ2-5; 7 bases are a match to TRBD1. Looked up from germline, CDR1 is SEHNR and CDR2 is FQNEAQ (reference sequence). There are 14 residues in the CDR3. The J segment lost 1 base and the V segment lost 5 bases, leaving 4 bases of the junction unmatched. The CDR3 loop is CASSPDRRQETQYF. CDR3 in DNA: TGTGCCAGCAGCCCGGACAGGCGCCAAGAGACCCAGTACTTC.

V gene TRBV27 combines with J gene TRBJ2-7, with D perhaps matching TRBD1 or TRBD2 (6 bases each). Germline V gene sequence: CDR1 MNHEY, CDR2 SMNVEV (reference sequence). V gave up 3 bases and J gave up 13 bases, with 25 bases separating them. This CDR3 is 15 amino acids long. The CDR3, as DNA: TGTGCCAGCAGTTTGAGACAGGCGGGATCATACCGCAGATACTTC. Amino acid sequence: CASSLRQAGSYRRYF.

The chain uses TRBV6-1 and TRBJ2-3; D gene uncertain. The CDR3 is 15 residues long. V was clipped by 3 bases and J by 3 bases, with 13 bases between them. Germline V gene lookup returns CDR1 MNHNS and CDR2 SASEGT. The CDR3 spells CASSETLRATDTQYF. The CDR3 region has the DNA TGTGCCAGCAGTGAGACCTTAAGGGCTACAGATACGCAGTATTTT.